This TCR beta chain comes out of a study of CD8 T cells in Susac syndrome. CDR1 is SGHDT, CDR2 YYEEEE, per germline. This CDR3 is built from 16 residues. With 3 bases removed from V and 8 bases from J, the gap between germline ends came to 21 bases. cDNA came from 0.5 to 1 ug RNA primed by random hexamers. TCRdb reanalysed the immunoSEQ multiplex PCR reads using MiXCR and keeps one entry per CDR3 protein. Of under 200,000 distinct CDR3 sequences in the sample, around 95% are singletons; the top ten hold 0.16%. The sequence was collected from a human donor with Susac syndrome. The sample comprised CD8+ T cells from PBMCs. The chain has TRBV5-6 and TRBJ2-1; tentatively, D is TRBD1 (5 bases). The CDR3 DNA reads TGTGCCAGCAGCTCGGTGGGTCAGGGTAGGGTCGATGAGCAGTTCTTC. It translates to CASSSVGQGRVDEQFF.